This TCR beta chain appears in the sequencing data of a study of cytomegalovirus exposure and HLA in healthy donors. The PCR used 60 Vbeta and 13 Jbeta primers. Under the authors' procedure: It was a later analysis that counted some 80 million unique TCR beta chains, of which 8.5 million to 12 million were shared. Method: immunoSEQ multiplex PCR; TCRdb's copy keeps in-frame clones and lacks some. Clone size and V and J calls were adopted from that table, with D and trimming inferred from the DNA. The table shows fewer than 120,000 clones, with approximately 86% occurring only once. The V gene lost 3 bases and the J gene lost 14 bases, with 22 bases spanning the gap. This CDR3 is built from 13 residues. CDR1 and CDR2 from the germline V gene are GTSNPN and SVGIG (reference sequence).

This sequence originates from a man aged 40-49 years in good health and CMV-seronegative. The sample comprised PBMCs. This chain links TRBV30 with TRBJ1-2; D perhaps matches TRBD1 (5 bases). The CDR3 here is CAWRIKGPTGETF. The CDR3 coding sequence is TGTGCCTGGAGAATAAAGGGGCCGACGGGGGAGACCTTC.